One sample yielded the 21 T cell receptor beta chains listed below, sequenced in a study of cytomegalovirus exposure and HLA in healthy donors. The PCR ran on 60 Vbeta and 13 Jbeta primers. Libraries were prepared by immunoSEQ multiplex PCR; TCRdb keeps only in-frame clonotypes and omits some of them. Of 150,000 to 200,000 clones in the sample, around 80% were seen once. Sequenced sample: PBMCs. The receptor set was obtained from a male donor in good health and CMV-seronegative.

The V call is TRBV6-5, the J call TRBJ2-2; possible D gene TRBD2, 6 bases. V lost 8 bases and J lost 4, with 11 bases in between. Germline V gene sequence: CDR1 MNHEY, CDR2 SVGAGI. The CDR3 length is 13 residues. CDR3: CASGGLITGELFF. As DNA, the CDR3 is TGTGCCAGCGGGGGACTGATCACCGGGGAGCTGTTTTTT.

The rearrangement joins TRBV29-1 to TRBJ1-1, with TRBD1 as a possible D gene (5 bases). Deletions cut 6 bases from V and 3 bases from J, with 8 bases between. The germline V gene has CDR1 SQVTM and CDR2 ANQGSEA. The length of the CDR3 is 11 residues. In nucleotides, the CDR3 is TGCAGCGTGCGCAGGGACACTGAAGCTTTCTTT. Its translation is CSVRRDTEAFF.

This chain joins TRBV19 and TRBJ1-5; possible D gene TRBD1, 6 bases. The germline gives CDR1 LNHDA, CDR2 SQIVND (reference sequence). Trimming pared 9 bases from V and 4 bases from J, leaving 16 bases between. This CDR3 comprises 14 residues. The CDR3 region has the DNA TGTGCCAGCCGTACTACCAGGGGAAATCAGCCCCAGCATTTT. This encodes CASRTTRGNQPQHF.

CDR3 coding DNA: TGTGCCAGTAGGGACTGGTCCTACGAGCAGTACTTC. This encodes CASRDWSYEQYF. The chain joins TRBV19 to TRBJ2-7; TRBD2 might be the D (5 bases). The CDR3 is 12 residues long. CDR1 is LNHDA, CDR2 SQIVND, per germline (reference sequence). V dropped 6 bases and J dropped 1 base, with 7 bases sitting between them.

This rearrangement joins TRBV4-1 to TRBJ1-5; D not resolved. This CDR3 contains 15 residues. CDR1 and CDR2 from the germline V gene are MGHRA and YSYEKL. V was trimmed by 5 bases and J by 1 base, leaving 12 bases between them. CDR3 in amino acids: CASSSRLKSNQPQHF. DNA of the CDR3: TGCGCCAGCAGCAGTCGACTGAAGAGCAATCAGCCCCAGCATTTT.

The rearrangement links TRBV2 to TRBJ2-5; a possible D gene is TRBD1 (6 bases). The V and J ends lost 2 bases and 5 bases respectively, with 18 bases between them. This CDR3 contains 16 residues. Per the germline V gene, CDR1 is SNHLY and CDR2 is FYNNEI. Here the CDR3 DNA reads TGTGCCAGCAGTGAACCGACAGGCCGAAAGGGCGAGACCCAGTACTTC. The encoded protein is CASSEPTGRKGETQYF.

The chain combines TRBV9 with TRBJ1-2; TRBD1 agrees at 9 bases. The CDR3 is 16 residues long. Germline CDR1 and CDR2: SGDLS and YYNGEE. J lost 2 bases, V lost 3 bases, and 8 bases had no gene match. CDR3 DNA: TGTGCCAGCAGCGGGGGACAGGGTTACGGGAACTATGGCTACACCTTC. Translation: CASSGGQGYGNYGYTF.

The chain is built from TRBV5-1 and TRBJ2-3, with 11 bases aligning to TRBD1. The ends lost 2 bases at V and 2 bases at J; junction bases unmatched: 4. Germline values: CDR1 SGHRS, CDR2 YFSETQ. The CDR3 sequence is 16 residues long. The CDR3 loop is CASSLGQGAPTDTQYF. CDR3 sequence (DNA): TGCGCCAGCAGCTTAGGACAGGGGGCCCCCACAGATACGCAGTATTTT. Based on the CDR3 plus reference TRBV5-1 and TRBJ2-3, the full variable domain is KAGVTQTPRYLIKTRGQQVTLSCSPISGHRSVSWYQQTPGQGLQFLFEYFSETQRNKGNFPGRFSGRQFSNSRSEMNVSTLELGDSALYLCASSLGQGAPTDTQYFGPGTRLTVL.

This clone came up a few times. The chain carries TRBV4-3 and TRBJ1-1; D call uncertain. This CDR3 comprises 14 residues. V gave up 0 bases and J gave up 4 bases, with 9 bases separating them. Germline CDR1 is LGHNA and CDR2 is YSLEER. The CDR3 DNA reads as TGCGCCAGCAGCCAAGATCGAGGTAGCACTGAAGCTTTCTTT. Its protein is CASSQDRGSTEAFF.

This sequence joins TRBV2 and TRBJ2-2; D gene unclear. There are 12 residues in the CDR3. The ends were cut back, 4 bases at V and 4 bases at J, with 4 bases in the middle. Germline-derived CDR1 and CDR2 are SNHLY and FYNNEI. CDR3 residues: CASSVSTGELFF. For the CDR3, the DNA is TGTGCCAGCAGTGTATCCACCGGGGAGCTGTTTTTT.

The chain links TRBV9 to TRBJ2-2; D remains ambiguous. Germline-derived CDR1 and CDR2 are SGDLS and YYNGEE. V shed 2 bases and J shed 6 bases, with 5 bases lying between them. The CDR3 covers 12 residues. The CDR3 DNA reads TGTGCCAGCAGCGTGGTAGCCGGGGAGCTGTTTTTT. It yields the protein CASSVVAGELFF.

The CDR3 DNA reads TGTGCCAGCAGTCCTAGGACAGGGGGCGCCCATTATGATGGCTACACCTTC. It yields the protein CASSPRTGGAHYDGYTF. The V gene is TRBV27, the J gene TRBJ1-2, with 11 bases that match TRBD1. Losses at the gene ends were 5 bases for V and 6 bases for J; bases not matched to a gene: 14. CDR3 length equals 17 residues. Germline lookup yields CDR1 MNHEY and CDR2 SMNVEV (reference sequence).

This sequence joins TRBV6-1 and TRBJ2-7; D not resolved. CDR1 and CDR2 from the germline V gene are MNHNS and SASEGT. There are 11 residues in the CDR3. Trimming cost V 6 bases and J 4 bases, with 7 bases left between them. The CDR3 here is CASREIYEQYF. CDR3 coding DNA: TGTGCCAGCAGAGAGATATACGAGCAGTACTTC.

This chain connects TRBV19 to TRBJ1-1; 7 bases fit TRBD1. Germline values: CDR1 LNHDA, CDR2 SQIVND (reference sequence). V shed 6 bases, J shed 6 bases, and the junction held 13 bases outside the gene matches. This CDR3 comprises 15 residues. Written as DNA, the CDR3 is TGTGCCAGTAGCAGGGGGACATTGAGAAACCCTGAAGCTTTCTTT. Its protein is CASSRGTLRNPEAFF.

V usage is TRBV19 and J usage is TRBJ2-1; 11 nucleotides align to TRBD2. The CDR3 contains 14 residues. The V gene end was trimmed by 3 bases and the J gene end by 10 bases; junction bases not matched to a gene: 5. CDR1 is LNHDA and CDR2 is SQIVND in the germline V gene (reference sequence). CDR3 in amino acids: CASSISGRADEQFF. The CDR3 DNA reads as TGTGCCAGTAGTATTAGCGGGAGGGCCGACGAGCAGTTCTTC. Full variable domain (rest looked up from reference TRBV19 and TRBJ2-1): DGGITQSPKYLFRKEGQNVTLSCEQNLNHDAMYWYRQDPGQGLRLIYYSQIVNDFQKGDIAEGYSVSREKKESFPLTVTSAQKNPTAFYLCASSISGRADEQFFGPGTRLTVL.

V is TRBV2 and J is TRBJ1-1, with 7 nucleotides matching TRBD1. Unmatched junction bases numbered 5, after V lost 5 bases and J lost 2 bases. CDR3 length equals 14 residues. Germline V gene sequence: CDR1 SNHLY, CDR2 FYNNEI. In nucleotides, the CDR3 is TGTGCCAGCAGTACCGACAGGGTCAACACTGAAGCTTTCTTT. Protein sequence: CASSTDRVNTEAFF.

CDR3: CASSGGPPGTNEQFF. DNA of the CDR3: TGTGCCAGCAGTGGGGGTCCGCCGGGAACTAATGAGCAGTTCTTC. The chain links TRBV2 to TRBJ2-1; the D gene is possibly TRBD2 (5 bases). Germline loops: CDR1 SNHLY, CDR2 FYNNEI. Trimming removed 4 bases from V and 7 bases from J, with 17 bases in between. The CDR3 sequence is 15 residues long. Supplemented by reference TRBV2 and TRBJ2-1, the full variable domain reads EPEVTQTPSHQVTQMGQEVILRCVPISNHLYFYWYRQILGQKVEFLVSFYNNEISEKSEIFDDQFSVERPDGSNFTLKIRSTKLEDSAMYFCASSGGPPGTNEQFFGPGTRLTVL.

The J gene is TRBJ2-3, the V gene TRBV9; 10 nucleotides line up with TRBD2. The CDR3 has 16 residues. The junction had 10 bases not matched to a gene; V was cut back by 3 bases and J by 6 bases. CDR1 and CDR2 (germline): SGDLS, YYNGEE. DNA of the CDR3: TGTGCCAGCAGCGGCCAGCGGGGGGGCCGATTTGATACGCAGTATTTT. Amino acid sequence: CASSGQRGGRFDTQYF.

The CDR3 sequence: CASIHHQASGTEAFF. In DNA, the CDR3 is TGTGCCAGCATTCACCACCAGGCCTCTGGCACTGAAGCTTTCTTT. The J gene is TRBJ1-1, the V gene TRBV5-6, with unresolved D. Germline CDR1 SGHDT, CDR2 YYEEEE. The ends were cut back, 6 bases at V and 4 bases at J, with 19 bases in the middle. This CDR3 region has 15 residues.

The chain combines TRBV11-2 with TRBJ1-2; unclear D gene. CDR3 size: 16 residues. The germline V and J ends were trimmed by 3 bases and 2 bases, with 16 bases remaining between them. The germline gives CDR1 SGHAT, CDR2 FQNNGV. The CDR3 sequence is CASSFGSLQTNYGYTF. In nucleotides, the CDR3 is TGTGCCAGCAGCTTTGGTTCTCTCCAAACAAACTATGGCTACACCTTC.

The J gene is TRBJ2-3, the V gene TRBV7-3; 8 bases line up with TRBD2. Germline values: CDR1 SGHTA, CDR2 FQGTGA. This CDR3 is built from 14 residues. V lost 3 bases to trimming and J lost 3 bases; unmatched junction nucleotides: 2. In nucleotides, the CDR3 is TGTGCCAGCAGCTTGCTAGCGGGTACAGATACGCAGTATTTT. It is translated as CASSLLAGTDTQYF. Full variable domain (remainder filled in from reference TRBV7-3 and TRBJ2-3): GAGVSQTPSNKVTEKGKYVELRCDPISGHTALYWYRQSLGQGPEFLIYFQGTGAADDSGLPNDRFFAVRPEGSVSTLKIQRTERGDSAVYLCASSLLAGTDTQYFGPGTRLTVL.